This T cell receptor beta chain was recovered during a study of blood T cell repertoires in COVID-19 (dated by TCRdb to the early 2020s). Study-wide context: Collaborator samples came from the United States, Italy and Spain and covered acute and convalescent phases of COVID-19. The repertoires were made available in a free public database intended to serve as a resource for research on the immune response to SARS-CoV-2. The material from the prospective study consisted of cDNA or gDNA derived from T cells, B-cell-depleted T cells, or PBMCs. Nearly every sample came with metadata listing a de-identified subject ID, COVID-19 status, age in years and sex. Samples came from the ongoing ImmuneRACE study (first 160 participants) plus 1,254 subjects from 6 global collaborators. Where available, HLA class I and class II types were taken from metadata supplied by the sample provider and were not determined by assay-based typing. Deeply sampled blood TCRbeta repertoires from subjects exposed to, actively infected with, or recovered from COVID-19 were included in the dataset.

Participants in the prospective study were aged roughly 18 to 95 years, lived in 20 to 25 United States geographic areas, and enrolled through a virtual design. In the prospective study, cohorts were assigned on the basis of participant-reported clinical history obtained from a screening survey and a study questionnaire. Recovered participants in ImmuneRACE Cohort 3 were defined by two consecutive negative NP/OP PCR tests, clearance by a healthcare professional, or resolution of symptoms. In the prospective study, mobile phlebotomists collected whole blood, serum and a nasopharyngeal or oropharyngeal swab from each participant. Over a roughly two-month period, participants in the prospective study had the option of providing additional blood draws and questionnaires. Before DNA extraction, prospective study blood samples were shipped either frozen or at room temperature. The CDR3 covers 17 residues, taking in both the cysteine and the phenylalanine. Of all the DNA, just the CDR3 is kept, 51 bases in frame from base 1. The V end loses 3 bases and the J end loses 3 bases, and a stretch of 15 bases separates them. Based on the germline V gene, the CDR1 and CDR2 sequences are SNHLY and FYNNEI.

This clone appeared a few times. This receptor's antigen is unknown. No clone much larger than this one lies a single base away; base qualities are absent. TCRbeta CDR3 regions were amplified from genomic DNA by means of the immunoSEQ Assay, a bias-controlled multiplex PCR. Concerning the study's data processing: The number of nucleated cells in each sample was estimated by amplification of reference gene primers within the assay. To quantify the absolute abundance of each unique TCRbeta CDR3 rearrangement, sequence reads were collapsed and filtered. For each sample, productive Simpson clonality was calculated as the square root of Simpson's diversity index across productive rearrangements. This immuneACCESS table, as held by TCRdb, lists in-frame sequences with V and J called but not all clones. Of the missing ones, under half trace to an unresolved V gene in checked studies; the others have no known cause. V and J calls and clone size are as listed in that table; D and trimming were resolved from the DNA. Here the sample has 280,000 or so clones; 85% occur a single time. In total, the top ten clones hold about 2.5% of the sample.

General conclusions and limits of the study: Clinical and demographic metadata were provided uncurated, with the amount varying by source and participant.

The chain uses TRBV2 and TRBJ2-6, with TRBD1 tentatively as D gene (5 bases match). The source of this sequence is a woman aged 45-59 years who had recovered from COVID-19. The sequenced sample was PBMCs or T cells enriched from blood (not recorded which). Read as DNA, the sequence is TGTGCCAGCAGTGATGAGACAGCTTCGATTGGGGCCAACGTCCTGACTTTC. The encoded protein is CASSDETASIGANVLTF.